The 9 T cell receptor beta chains in this list originate from one sample, sequenced in a study of Graves' ophthalmopathy and Graves' hyperthyroidism. RNA transcripts provided the template for amplifying TCR beta CDR3 regions. The authors performed first-round RT-PCR with HTBI primers and then a second-round multiplex PCR. TCRdb re-called the multiplex PCR reads through MiXCR, storing one row per CDR3 protein. The table has 600,000 to 950,000 distinct CDR3 sequences, roughly two fifths seen once. What was sequenced was peripheral blood. These receptors were obtained from an adult man with Graves' ophthalmopathy.

This clonotype was counted only a few times. This sequence joins TRBV24-1 and TRBJ2-3, with 7 bases matching TRBD1. Germline CDR1 is KGHDR and CDR2 is SFDVKD. V lost 4 bases and J lost 6; bases outside the gene matches: 12. CDR3 length: 16 amino acids. Here the CDR3 DNA reads TGTGCCACCAGTGACTCCATGGACAGGAGAGGGGATACGCAGTATTTT. Translation gives CATSDSMDRRGDTQYF.

The V gene is TRBV24-1, the J gene TRBJ2-1; TRBD2 matches at 9 bases. CDR3 length: 17 amino acids. Germline values: CDR1 KGHDR, CDR2 SFDVKD. With 4 bases clipped from V and 4 bases from J, the junction kept 10 bases outside the gene matches. DNA for the CDR3: TGTGCCACCAGTGACCCTAAGACTAGCGGAGATTACAATGAGCAGTTCTTC. Translation gives CATSDPKTSGDYNEQFF.

The chain employs TRBV5-1 and TRBJ1-2; a possible D gene is TRBD1 (6 bases). The CDR3 totals 15 residues. The V end lost 4 bases, the J end lost 8 bases, and 21 bases lay between the germline ends. Germline loops: CDR1 SGHRS, CDR2 YFSETQ. CDR3 sequence: CASSERTLRGGGYTF. The CDR3 nucleotides are TGCGCCAGCAGCGAACGAACCCTCAGGGGAGGAGGCTACACCTTC.

Turning to this clonotype: An end of the junction differs from the germline gene, which may be a read error. CDR3 DNA sequence: TGTGCCAGCAGTCCCCTCGGATCTCGGGAGCAGTACTTC. It yields the protein CASSPLGSREQYF. The rearrangement joins TRBV10-3 to TRBJ2-7; D remains ambiguous. Germline V gene sequence: CDR1 ENHRY, CDR2 SYGVKD. The CDR3 is 13 amino acids.

This clonotype was recorded at least ten times. The chain links TRBV11-2 to TRBJ2-5, with 7 bases lining up with TRBD2. This CDR3 has 15 amino acids. Germline lookup yields CDR1 SGHAT and CDR2 FQNNGV. V was pared by 5 bases and J by 3 bases, with 9 bases of the junction left unmatched. The CDR3 DNA reads as TGTGCCAGCAGCCCGCCTAGCCTAGCGGAAGAGACCCAGTACTTC. Translation gives CASSPPSLAEETQYF.

As concerns this clonotype: The junction differs from germline at one of its ends, possibly a read error. The chain recombines TRBV7-2 with TRBJ2-5, with a possible D match to TRBD2 (7 bases). The CDR3 is 17 residues long. Germline CDR1 and CDR2: SGHTA and FQGNSA. The CDR3 region has the DNA TGTGACAGCAGCCCTAGGGGGGGAGTAGTGGGCCAAGAGACCCAGTACTTC. Its translation: CDSSPRGGVVGQETQYF. Together with reference TRBV7-2 and TRBJ2-5, the CDR3 gives the full variable domain: GAGVSQSPSNKVTEKGKDVELRCDPISGHTALYWYRQSLGQGLEFLIYFQGNSAPDKSGLPSDRFSAERTGGSVSTLTIQRTQQEDSAVYLCDSSPRGGVVGQETQYFGPGTRLLVL.

This clonotype appeared a few times. V is TRBV5-6 and J is TRBJ2-7; maybe TRBD1 (5 bases). The V end was cut by 3 bases, the J end by 2 bases, with 12 bases between. The V gene's germline CDR1 is SGHDT and CDR2 YYEEEE. This CDR3 contains 14 residues. As DNA, the CDR3 is TGTGCCAGCAGCTCCCCGACAGAGACCTACGAGCAGTACTTC. Amino acids: CASSSPTETYEQYF.

The chain couples TRBV18 to TRBJ1-1; 8 positions agree with TRBD1. Germline lookup yields CDR1 KGHSH and CDR2 LQKENI. The J segment lost 1 base and the V segment lost 5 bases, leaving 6 bases of the junction unmatched. The CDR3 extends over 15 amino acids. The CDR3 bases are TGTGCCAGCTCAGAAGGACAGGGATCGAACACTGAAGCTTTCTTT. This codes for CASSEGQGSNTEAFF.

This clonotype was detected many times. V usage is TRBV2 and J usage is TRBJ1-1; the D is unclear. The germline V and J ends were trimmed by 4 bases and 7 bases, with 10 bases remaining between them. Germline V gene data show CDR1 as SNHLY and CDR2 as FYNNEI. This CDR3 has 12 residues. CDR3 nucleotides: TGTGCCAGCAGTGTTGGACTGGTTGAAGCTTTCTTT. This encodes CASSVGLVEAFF.